This T cell receptor (beta chain) was recovered during a study of OX40 agonist ivuxolimab in advanced cancers. Study-level information: Patients undergoing dose escalation presented with hepatocellular carcinoma, melanoma, renal cell or head and neck cancer.

Samples of blood were obtained at baseline, on cycle 4 day 1, and on cycle 7 day 1. Generated by immunoSEQ multiplex PCR, the TCRdb table keeps only in-frame clones and is missing some. Seen here are over 65,000 clones, around nine tenths observed once, and the top ten hold roughly 0.27%. This CDR3 is built from 16 residues. Germline values: CDR1 KGHSH, CDR2 LQKENI. Trimming took off 2 bases at V and 4 bases at J, with 15 bases between the two ends. In this sample, this clone turned up a few times. This chain links TRBV18 with TRBJ1-3; no reliable D call. The sequencing used CD4+ or CD8+ T cells sorted from blood, collected in a trial of the OX40 agonist ivuxolimab. The receptor was derived from an adult with an advanced solid tumor such as melanoma, head and neck, liver or kidney cancer. This chain's CDR3 is CASSPASGRAGNTIYF. CDR3 coding DNA: TGTGCCAGCTCACCAGCGTCCGGCAGAGCGGGAAACACCATATATTTT.